These 16 T cell receptor beta chains share one sample of origin, sequenced in a study of blood T cell repertoires in COVID-19. The method was immunoSEQ multiplex PCR; TCRdb's version includes in-frame clones alone and lacks a portion of them. The repertoire holds 55,000 to 80,000 clones, with around 82% as singletons. Source material: peripheral blood. The origin of the receptors is a man aged 80 or over with active COVID-19.

The CDR3 DNA reads as TGTGCCAGCAGTTCCGGGACAGGTGACTTCAATCAGCCCCAGCATTTT. Translated: CASSSGTGDFNQPQHF. The chain carries TRBV6-2 or TRBV6-3 and TRBJ1-5; 8 bases match TRBD1. V shed 4 bases, J shed 3 bases, and the junction held 8 bases outside the gene matches. The germline CDR1 and CDR2 sequences are MNHEY and SVGEGT. The length of the CDR3 is 16 residues.

The chain employs TRBV2 and TRBJ1-2; TRBD1 matches 9 bases. CDR3 length: 14 residues. The germline V gene encodes CDR1 SNHLY and CDR2 FYNNEI. V shed 5 bases, J shed 7 bases, and the junction held 8 bases outside the gene matches. Written as DNA, the CDR3 is TGTGCCAGCAGTCTTGGGACAGGGAAGTCTGGCTACACCTTC. This gives the protein CASSLGTGKSGYTF.

The rearrangement uses TRBV7-8 and TRBJ1-6, with 7 bases that match TRBD1. This CDR3 region has 16 residues. J gave up 8 bases and V 6 bases, and 13 bases lay outside the gene matches. Germline V gives CDR1 SGHVS, CDR2 FQNEAQ. The CDR3 DNA sequence: TGTGCCAGCAGTTCAAACAGGGGCACACGGGATTCACCCCTCCACTTT. Translating gives CASSSNRGTRDSPLHF.

Here the CDR3 reads CASSLPTGLGEAFF. The CDR3 DNA sequence: TGTGCCAGCAGCCTCCCTACAGGGCTTGGTGAAGCTTTCTTT. V and J are TRBV7-9 and TRBJ1-1; possibly TRBD1 for D (6 bases). The germline V gene encodes CDR1 SEHNR and CDR2 FQNEAQ (reference sequence). Trimming cost V 5 bases and J 7 bases, with 17 bases left between them. The CDR3 loop spans 14 amino acids.

The chain links TRBV4-1 to TRBJ1-1; unclear D gene. The CDR3 is made up of 15 amino acids. Trimming shortened V by 3 bases and J by 2 bases, and 13 bases separated the two germline ends. Germline V CDR1 and CDR2: MGHRA, YSYEKL. The DNA of the CDR3 is TGCGCCAGCAGCCACAGCGATTTCAAAAACACTGAAGCTTTCTTT. Its translation is CASSHSDFKNTEAFF.

CDR3 bases: TGTGCCAGCAGTTCCGCAGGGGCGGAGAACACCGGGGAGCTGTTTTTT. Its protein product is CASSSAGAENTGELFF. The gene calls are TRBV7-9 and TRBJ2-2; weak D call: TRBD1 (6 bases). Looked up from germline, CDR1 is SEHNR and CDR2 is FQNEAQ (reference sequence). V was cut by 6 bases and J by 1 base, with 15 bases left in between. The CDR3 is 16 residues long.

The J gene is TRBJ1-1, the V gene TRBV6-5; D is possibly TRBD1 (5 bases). The germline V gene has CDR1 MNHEY and CDR2 SVGAGI. The CDR3 runs to 14 residues. V dropped 9 bases and J dropped 2 bases, with 16 bases sitting between them. DNA for the CDR3: TGTGCCAGTAAAAGGGACTCAATAAACACTGAAGCTTTCTTT. Translated: CASKRDSINTEAFF.

The CDR3 DNA sequence: TGTGCCAGCAGCGTAGAGTTACGGACTAGCGGGAGATACAATGAGCAGTTCTTC. It translates to CASSVELRTSGRYNEQFF. The rearrangement joins TRBV9 to TRBJ2-1; 13 nucleotides agree with TRBD2. In germline, CDR1 is SGDLS, CDR2 YYNGEE. The CDR3 is made up of 18 amino acids. V gave up 0 bases and J gave up 4 bases; unmatched junction bases: 7.

The chain recombines TRBV5-5 with TRBJ1-2; 7 nucleotides line up with TRBD1. This CDR3 is 16 amino acids long. Germline lookup yields CDR1 SGHKS and CDR2 YYEKEE (reference sequence). J was trimmed by 2 bases and V by 0 bases; bases with no gene match: 7. Here the CDR3 DNA reads TGTGCCAGCAGCTTGGGTCAAGGGGACAGAAACTATGGCTACACCTTC. Translation: CASSLGQGDRNYGYTF.

The V and J genes are TRBV19 and TRBJ1-4, with 7 bases fitting TRBD1. Trimming took 5 bases from V and 8 from J; bases not matched to a gene: 8. The CDR3 sequence is 14 residues long. Germline values: CDR1 LNHDA, CDR2 SQIVND (reference sequence). The CDR3 protein is CASSSTGWVEKLFF. The CDR3 coding sequence is TGTGCCAGTAGTTCGACAGGGTGGGTCGAAAAACTGTTTTTT.

This chain joins TRBV5-4 and TRBJ1-1; D is unclear. This CDR3 contains 15 residues. Per the germline V gene, CDR1 is SGHNT and CDR2 is YYREEE (reference sequence). V dropped 1 base and J dropped 3 bases, with 13 bases sitting between them. The CDR3 loop reads CASSLPGSVHTEAFF. Written as DNA, the CDR3 is TGTGCCAGCAGCTTGCCAGGCTCTGTTCACACTGAAGCTTTCTTT.

The rearrangement joins TRBV27 to TRBJ2-1; D unclear. Trimming removed 5 bases at V and 8 bases at J, with 10 bases between. From germline, CDR1 is MNHEY and CDR2 SMNVEV (reference sequence). The CDR3 contains 12 residues. CDR3 DNA: TGTGCCAGCAGTCCATCGAGTGATGAGCAGTTCTTC. It translates to CASSPSSDEQFF.

The chain links TRBV5-1 to TRBJ2-5; TRBD1 matches 7 bases. The CDR3 consists of 14 residues. With V trimmed by 3 bases and J by 0 bases, 2 bases remained unmatched. Germline V gene sequence: CDR1 SGHRS, CDR2 YFSETQ. This CDR3 reads CASSSTGNQETQYF. The CDR3 region has the DNA TGCGCCAGCAGCTCGACAGGGAACCAAGAGACCCAGTACTTC.

This clone was counted between two and nine times. The J gene is TRBJ1-5, the V gene TRBV25-1; no clear D gene. The V end was cut by 2 bases, the J end by 4 bases, with 3 bases between. CDR3 length: 12 residues. Germline assignment: CDR1 MGHDK and CDR2 SYGVNS. CDR3 protein: CASSEQNQPQHF. The CDR3 bases are TGTGCCAGCAGTGAACAAAATCAGCCCCAGCATTTT.

The CDR3 here is CASTLSTGTYEQYF. DNA of the CDR3: TGCGCCAGCACCCTCTCTACGGGAACCTACGAGCAGTACTTC. The chain combines TRBV5-1 with TRBJ2-7; TRBD2 might be the D (5 bases). The germline V gene has CDR1 SGHRS and CDR2 YFSETQ. There are 14 residues in the CDR3. V lost 6 bases, J lost 2 bases, and 15 bases lay in between. Variable domain in full (rest from reference TRBV5-1 and TRBJ2-7): KAGVTQTPRYLIKTRGQQVTLSCSPISGHRSVSWYQQTPGQGLQFLFEYFSETQRNKGNFPGRFSGRQFSNSRSEMNVSTLELGDSALYLCASTLSTGTYEQYFGPGTRLTVT.

V gene TRBV2 combines with J gene TRBJ1-2, with TRBD1 matching over 8 bases. V lost 6 bases to trimming and J lost 5 bases; unmatched junction nucleotides: 11. The length of the CDR3 is 15 residues. Germline V gene sequence: CDR1 SNHLY, CDR2 FYNNEI. CDR3: CASSKTGQGGYGYTF. The CDR3 nucleotides are TGTGCCAGCAGCAAAACCGGACAGGGAGGGTATGGCTACACCTTC.